The 18 T cell receptor beta chains reported below all come from one sample, sequenced in a study of cytomegalovirus exposure and HLA in healthy donors. PCR amplification relied on 60 Vbeta primers (plus 13 Jbeta primers). Produced via immunoSEQ multiplex PCR; TCRdb's table is partial and in-frame only. The table shows around 200,000 clones, with about 81% occurring only once. The sequencing sample was made of PBMCs. The receptor source for this set is a man aged 35 to 55 in good health and CMV-seropositive.

This chain connects TRBV30 to TRBJ2-7; D may be TRBD2 (6 bases). V lost 0 bases and J 7 bases, leaving 7 bases between the germline ends. CDR1 GTSNPN and CDR2 SVGIG come from the germline V gene (reference sequence). CDR3 length equals 11 residues. In DNA, the CDR3 is TGTGCCTGGAGTGTAGGAGGGGAGCAGTACTTC. Translated: CAWSVGGEQYF.

This chain joins TRBV6-5 and TRBJ1-1; 9 nucleotides align to TRBD1. V shed 5 bases and J 4 bases; nucleotides not matched to a gene: 8. CDR1 is MNHEY and CDR2 is SVGAGI in the germline V gene. The CDR3 consists of 15 residues. CDR3 in amino acids: CASSPQGARGTEAFF. The CDR3 DNA reads TGTGCCAGCAGTCCACAGGGGGCGCGCGGCACTGAAGCTTTCTTT.

This clone was counted between two and nine times. V is TRBV29-1 and J is TRBJ2-7, with 7 bases matching TRBD1. Trimming took 6 bases from V and 3 from J; bases not matched to a gene: 8. Germline V gene sequence: CDR1 SQVTM, CDR2 ANQGSEA. CDR3 length: 13 residues. CDR3 residues: CSVRRDSFYEQYF. Here the CDR3 DNA reads TGCAGCGTGCGCCGGGACAGTTTCTACGAGCAGTACTTC.

CDR3 residues: CASTPDRVQPQHF. For the CDR3, the DNA is TGTGCCAGCACCCCTGACAGGGTTCAGCCCCAGCATTTT. The rearrangement links TRBV28 to TRBJ1-5; 7 nucleotides agree with TRBD1. Germline V gene sequence: CDR1 MDHEN, CDR2 SYDVKM. The CDR3 runs to 13 residues. V shed 7 bases, J shed 6 bases, and the junction held 6 bases outside the gene matches.

This clone was counted a single time. The V and J genes are TRBV7-3 and TRBJ2-1; TRBD1 matches at 10 bases. Germline V gene data show CDR1 as SGHTA and CDR2 as FQGTGA. With 4 bases clipped from V and 3 bases from J, the junction kept 3 bases outside the gene matches. This CDR3 region has 15 residues. In DNA, the CDR3 is TGTGCCAGCAGCTCCCGGACAGGGGGCTACAATGAGCAGTTCTTC. Amino acids: CASSSRTGGYNEQFF.

V gene TRBV7-2 combines with J gene TRBJ2-7, with 11 bases fitting TRBD2. V was pared by 5 bases and J by 3 bases, with 6 bases of the junction left unmatched. This CDR3 has 15 residues. Per the germline V gene, CDR1 is SGHTA and CDR2 is FQGNSA. The CDR3 here is CASSLLAGDYYEQYF. Here the CDR3 DNA reads TGTGCCAGCAGCCTACTAGCGGGAGACTACTACGAGCAGTACTTC. The complete variable domain, with remaining parts taken from reference TRBV7-2 and TRBJ2-7, reads GAGVSQSPSNKVTEKGKDVELRCDPISGHTALYWYRQSLGQGLEFLIYFQGNSAPDKSGLPSDRFSAERTGGSVSTLTIQRTQQEDSAVYLCASSLLAGDYYEQYFGPGTRLTVT.

The chain recombines TRBV5-6 with TRBJ2-1, with 12 bases lining up with TRBD2. CDR3 size: 14 residues. The ends lost 4 bases at V and 7 bases at J; junction bases unmatched: 3. CDR1 SGHDT and CDR2 YYEEEE come from the germline V gene. The CDR3 region is CASSRGLAGNEQFF. CDR3 nucleotides: TGTGCCAGCAGCCGCGGACTAGCGGGGAATGAGCAGTTCTTC. The full variable domain, rest sourced from reference TRBV5-6 and TRBJ2-1, is DAGVTQSPTHLIKTRGQQVTLRCSPKSGHDTVSWYQQALGQGPQFIFQYYEEEERQRGNFPDRFSGHQFPNYSSELNVNALLLGDSALYLCASSRGLAGNEQFFGPGTRLTVL.

V gene TRBV5-6 combines with J gene TRBJ1-5; D is undetermined. Germline loops: CDR1 SGHDT, CDR2 YYEEEE. Trimming removed 2 bases from V and 0 bases from J, with 6 bases in between. CDR3 size: 14 residues. CDR3 loop: CASSLLGSNQPQHF. CDR3 in DNA: TGTGCCAGCAGCTTACTAGGTAGCAATCAGCCCCAGCATTTT.

The chain uses TRBV7-3 and TRBJ2-2, with D tentatively TRBD1 (6 bases). The germline CDR1 and CDR2 sequences are SGHTA and FQGTGA. Trimming cost V 1 base and J 7 bases, with 13 bases left between them. The CDR3 totals 15 residues. CDR3 protein: CASSLNTGTVGELFF. CDR3 in DNA: TGTGCCAGCAGCTTAAATACAGGGACGGTCGGGGAGCTGTTTTTT.

The genes are TRBV14 and TRBJ2-2, with TRBD2 matching over 12 bases. Unmatched junction bases numbered 12, after V lost 4 bases and J lost 6 bases. This CDR3 region has 18 residues. The V gene's germline CDR1 is SGHDN and CDR2 FVKESK. The CDR3 DNA sequence: TGTGCCAGCAGCCGAAAAATTAAAGGACTAGCGGGATCCGGGGAGCTGTTTTTT. Protein sequence: CASSRKIKGLAGSGELFF.

The gene calls are TRBV6-5 and TRBJ2-1, with 10 bases matching TRBD2. From germline, CDR1 is MNHEY and CDR2 SVGAGI. V was clipped by 1 base and J by 7 bases; unmatched bases: 4. The CDR3 is made up of 15 amino acids. The CDR3 region has the DNA TGTGCCAGCAGTTACTTAGCGGGAGGTTGGAATGAGCAGTTCTTC. The encoded protein is CASSYLAGGWNEQFF.

This chain uses TRBV19 with TRBJ2-3; 7 bases align to TRBD2. Trimming at V came to 4 bases and at J to 3 bases, leaving 7 bases not matched to a gene. This CDR3 region has 15 residues. Germline CDR1 reads LNHDA; CDR2 reads SQIVND (reference sequence). The CDR3 coding sequence is TGTGCCAGTAGTAAGGGAGGGCCTCGGACAGATACGCAGTATTTT. It codes for CASSKGGPRTDTQYF.

Here the CDR3 reads CASSLGPSQETQYF. As DNA, the CDR3 is TGCGCCAGCAGCTTGGGGCCCTCCCAAGAGACCCAGTACTTC. This chain connects TRBV5-1 to TRBJ2-5; D not certain. CDR1 and CDR2 from the germline V gene are SGHRS and YFSETQ. Trimming cost V 0 bases and J 1 base, with 7 bases left between them. The CDR3 totals 14 residues.

The V call is TRBV6-1, the J call TRBJ1-1; 7 nucleotides match TRBD1. Germline V gives CDR1 MNHNS, CDR2 SASEGT. The length of the CDR3 is 13 residues. J gave up 8 bases and V 4 bases, and 7 bases lay outside the gene matches. The CDR3 DNA is TGTGCCAGCAGTGGACAGGGTACAGGGGAAGCTTTCTTT. Its translation: CASSGQGTGEAFF.

The chain couples TRBV7-9 to TRBJ2-2; tentatively, D is TRBD1 (5 bases). The germline gives CDR1 SEHNR, CDR2 FQNEAQ (reference sequence). This CDR3 is built from 18 residues. Trimming stripped 5 bases from V and 3 bases from J, with 22 bases between. The CDR3 DNA sequence: TGTGCCAGCAGCCCCATTTCCGGCAGGGCAATCTACACCGGGGAGCTGTTTTTT. Its translation: CASSPISGRAIYTGELFF. The full variable domain, rest sourced from reference TRBV7-9 and TRBJ2-2, is DTGVSQNPRHKITKRGQNVTFRCDPISEHNRLYWYRQTLGQGPEFLTYFQNEAQLEKSRLLSDRFSAERPKGSFSTLEIQRTEQGDSAMYLCASSPISGRAIYTGELFFGEGSRLTVL.

This clone was seen only a few times. CDR3 residues: CASSEAAGGNTIYF. CDR3 DNA sequence: TGTGCCAGCAGTGAAGCGGCAGGTGGAAACACCATATATTTT. The genes are TRBV6-1 and TRBJ1-3; no firm D call. V lost 0 bases to trimming and J lost 3 bases, with 6 bases between them. The germline V gene encodes CDR1 MNHNS and CDR2 SASEGT. This CDR3 contains 14 residues.

This chain joins TRBV28 and TRBJ1-5; no reliable D call. Trimming cost V 8 bases and J 7 bases, with 18 bases left between them. The CDR3 runs 14 residues. Germline CDR1 reads MDHEN; CDR2 reads SYDVKM. CDR3 in amino acids: CASLRGTGRQPQHF. The CDR3 DNA reads TGTGCCAGCCTCCGGGGAACGGGTAGGCAGCCCCAGCATTTT. Combining the CDR3 with reference TRBV28 and TRBJ1-5 gives the whole variable domain DVKVTQSSRYLVKRTGEKVFLECVQDMDHENMFWYRQDPGLGLRLIYFSYDVKMKEKGDIPEGYSVSREKKERFSLILESASTNQTSMYLCASLRGTGRQPQHFGDGTRLSIL.

V gene TRBV7-9 combines with J gene TRBJ1-4; 8 bases map to TRBD1. J was trimmed by 7 bases and V by 3 bases; bases with no gene match: 4. The CDR3 loop spans 14 amino acids. Germline V gene lookup returns CDR1 SEHNR and CDR2 FQNEAQ (reference sequence). The CDR3 DNA reads TGTGCCAGCAGCTTTCGACAGGGGCCTGAAAAACTGTTTTTT. Protein sequence: CASSFRQGPEKLFF.